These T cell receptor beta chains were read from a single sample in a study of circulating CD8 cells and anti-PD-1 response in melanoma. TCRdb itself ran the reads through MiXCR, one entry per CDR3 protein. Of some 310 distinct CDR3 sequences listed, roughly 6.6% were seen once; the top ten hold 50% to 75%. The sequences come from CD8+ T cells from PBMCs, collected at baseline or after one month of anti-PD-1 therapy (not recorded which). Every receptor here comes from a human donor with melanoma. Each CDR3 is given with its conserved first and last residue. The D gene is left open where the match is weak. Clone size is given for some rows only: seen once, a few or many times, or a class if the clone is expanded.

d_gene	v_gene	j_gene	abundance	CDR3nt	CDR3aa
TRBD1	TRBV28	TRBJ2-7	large	TGTGCCAGCAGTTCCTCCGGGACAGCTTCCTACGAGCAGTACTTC	CASSSSGTASYEQYF
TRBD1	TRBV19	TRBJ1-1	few	TGTGCCAGTAGCGGACATCCCAGGGGGAAGGCTGAAGCTTTCTTT	CASSGHPRGKAEAFF
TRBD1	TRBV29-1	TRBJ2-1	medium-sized	TGCAGCGCTGACAGGGGCCTGGGGGACAATGAGCAGTTCTTC	CSADRGLGDNEQFF
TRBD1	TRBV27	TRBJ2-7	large	TGTGCCAGCAGTTTAAGGGGACAGGGGGGCACCTACGAGCAGTACTTC	CASSLRGQGGTYEQYF
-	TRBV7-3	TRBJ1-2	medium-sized	TGTGCCAGCAGCGGCGAGGGTTTAGGCTACACCTTC	CASSGEGLGYTF
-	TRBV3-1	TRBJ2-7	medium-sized	TGTGCCAGCAGCCAGGAGACAGGCTACGAGCAGTACTTC	CASSQETGYEQYF
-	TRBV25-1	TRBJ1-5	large	TGTGCCAGCAGACAGGGCAATCAGCCCCAGCATTTT	CASRQGNQPQHF
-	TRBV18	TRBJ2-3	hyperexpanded	TGTGCCAGCTCACCACTAGGCACAGATACGCAGTATTTT	CASSPLGTDTQYF
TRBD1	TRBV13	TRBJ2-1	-	TGCGCCAGCAGCCCTGCCTACAGGGGCAATGAGCAGTCCTTC	CASSPAYRGNEQSF
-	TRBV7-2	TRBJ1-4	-	TGTGCCAGCAGCCACCACGGACATCCTACAACTAATGAAAAACTGTTTTTT	CASSHHGHPTTNEKLFF
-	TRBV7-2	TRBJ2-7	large	TGTGCCAGCAGCTTAGTGACAGACTACGAGCAGTACTTC	CASSLVTDYEQYF
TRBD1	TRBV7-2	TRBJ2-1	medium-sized	TGTGCCAGCAGCTCCCGGGACAGGAGGTACAATGAGCAGTTCTTC	CASSSRDRRYNEQFF
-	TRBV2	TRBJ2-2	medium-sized	TGTGCCAGCAGCGCCTTCTCCGGGGAGCTGTTTTTT	CASSAFSGELFF
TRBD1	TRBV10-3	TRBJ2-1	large	TGTGCCATCAGTGTCGGGACAGCCAACAATGAGCAGTTCTTC	CAISVGTANNEQFF
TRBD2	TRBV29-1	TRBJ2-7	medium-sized	TGCAGCGTTGATCTCCTAGCGGGAGTCTCCTACGAGCAGTACTTC	CSVDLLAGVSYEQYF
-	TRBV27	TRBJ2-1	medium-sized	TGTGCCAGCAGTTTAGGGGGATACTCCTACAATGAGCAGTTCTTC	CASSLGGYSYNEQFF
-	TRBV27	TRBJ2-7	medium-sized	TGTGCCAGCAGGGGGGCCGGGCTCGAGCAGTACTTC	CASRGAGLEQYF
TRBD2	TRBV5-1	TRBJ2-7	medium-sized	TGCGCCAGCAGCTACACTAGCGGGCTAGCCTACGAGCAGTACTTC	CASSYTSGLAYEQYF
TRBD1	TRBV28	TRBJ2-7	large	TGTGCCAGCGAGGCAGGGGGCGCGAGGTACGAGCAGTACTTC	CASEAGGARYEQYF
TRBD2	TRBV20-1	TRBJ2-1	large	TGCAGTGCTAGAGATCTCGACGGGGGGACCTACAATGAGCAGTTCTTC	CSARDLDGGTYNEQFF
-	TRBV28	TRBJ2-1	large	TGTGCCAGCAGTTCACGCCGGGACGGATTATACAATGAGCAGTTCTTC	CASSSRRDGLYNEQFF
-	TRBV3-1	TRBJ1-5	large	TGTGCCAGCAGCCAAGGGGGAGGTGGCGGTCTCGATCAGCCCCAGCATTTT	CASSQGGGGGLDQPQHF
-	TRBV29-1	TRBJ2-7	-	TGCAGCGTTGAAGATTTGGGGGGCGCGAGGTCCTACGAGCAGTACTTC	CSVEDLGGARSYEQYF
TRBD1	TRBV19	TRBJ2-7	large	TGTGCCAGTAGTATTACTCCGGGACAGGTTTCCTACGAGCAGTACTTC	CASSITPGQVSYEQYF
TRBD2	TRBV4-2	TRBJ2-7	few	TGTGCCAGCAGCCAAGATAGCGGGAGGGCCGCTGTGCAGTACTTC	CASSQDSGRAAVQYF
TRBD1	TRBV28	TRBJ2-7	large	TGTGCCAGCACTCCAGGGGGTAAGGAGCAGTACTTC	CASTPGGKEQYF
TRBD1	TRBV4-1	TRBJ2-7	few	TGCGCCAGCAGCCAAGGACAGGGGAGCTACGAGCAGTACTTC	CASSQGQGSYEQYF
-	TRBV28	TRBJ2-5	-	TGTGCCAGCAGAAGCACTAGGGGGGATGAGACCCGGTACTTC	CASRSTRGDETRYF
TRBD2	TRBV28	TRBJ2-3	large	TGTGCCAGCAGTTTCCTAGCGGGGACAGATACGCAGTATTTT	CASSFLAGTDTQYF
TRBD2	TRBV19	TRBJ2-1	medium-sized	TGTGCCAGTAGTGCTAAGTTCGGACTAGCGGTCTACAATGAGCAGTTCTTC	CASSAKFGLAVYNEQFF
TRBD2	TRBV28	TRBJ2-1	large	TGTGCCAGCAGTGCCGGGACTAGCGGTTACAATGAGCAGTTCTTC	CASSAGTSGYNEQFF
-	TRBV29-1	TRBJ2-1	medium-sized	TGCAGCGTTGGACGCGCGTTACGCAATGAGCAGTTCTTC	CSVGRALRNEQFF
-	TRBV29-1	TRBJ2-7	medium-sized	TGCAGCGTTGAATCCAGAAACTCCTACGAGCAGTACTTC	CSVESRNSYEQYF
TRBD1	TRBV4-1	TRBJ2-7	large	TGCGCCAGCAGCCAAGGACAGGGGAAATCCTACGAGCAGTACTTC	CASSQGQGKSYEQYF
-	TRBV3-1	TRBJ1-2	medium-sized	TGTGCCAGCAGCTCCCCCCTAGACCCCTATGGCTACACCTTC	CASSSPLDPYGYTF
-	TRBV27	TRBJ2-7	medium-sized	TGTGCCAGCAGTTTTGGCGTCAGCCCCTACGAGCAGTACTTC	CASSFGVSPYEQYF
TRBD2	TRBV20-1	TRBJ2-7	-	TGCAGTGCTAGCGGAGAGGAGGGGACTACCTCTAGGTACGAGCAGTACTTC	CSASGEEGTTSRYEQYF
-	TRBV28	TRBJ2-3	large	TGTGCCAGCAGTCCTTCGGGGTTGAGGGCAGATACGCAGTATTTT	CASSPSGLRADTQYF
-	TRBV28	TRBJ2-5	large	TGTGCCAGCAGAAGCACTAGGGGGGATGAGACCCAGTACTTC	CASRSTRGDETQYF
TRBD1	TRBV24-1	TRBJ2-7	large	TGTGCCACCAGTGATCCCGGGACAGGGCTCTACGAGCAGTACTTC	CATSDPGTGLYEQYF
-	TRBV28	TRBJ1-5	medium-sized	TGTGCCAGCAGTTTCTCGTCGGACTCAGGGGATAGCAATCAGCCCCAGCATTTT	CASSFSSDSGDSNQPQHF
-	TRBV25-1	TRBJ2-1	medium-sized	TGTGCCAGCAGTGAATGGTCAGGGTTCGATGAGCAGTTCTTC	CASSEWSGFDEQFF
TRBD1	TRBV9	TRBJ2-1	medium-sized	TGTGCCAGCAGCCCCTGGGACAGGGTCGTCGATGAGCAGTTCTTC	CASSPWDRVVDEQFF
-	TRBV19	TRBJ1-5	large	TGTGCCAGTAGTATACTCGATAGCAATCAGCCCCAGCATTTT	CASSILDSNQPQHF
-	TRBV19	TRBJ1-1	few	TGTGCCAGTGACCTGAACACTGAAGCTTTCTTT	CASDLNTEAFF
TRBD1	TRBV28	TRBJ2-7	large	TGTGCCAGCCGTCCGGGACAGGGGACATACGAGCAGTACTTC	CASRPGQGTYEQYF
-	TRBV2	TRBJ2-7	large	TGTGCCAGCAGTGCACTAGCTAGCCCCCCGTACGAGCAGTACTTC	CASSALASPPYEQYF
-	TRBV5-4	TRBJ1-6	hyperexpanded	TGTGCCAGCAGCGTTGAAAATTCACCCCTCCACTTT	CASSVENSPLHF
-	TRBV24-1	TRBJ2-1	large	TGTGCCACCAGCAATACCCGGGACACATACAATGAGCAGTTCTTC	CATSNTRDTYNEQFF
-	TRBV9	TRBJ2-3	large	TGTGCCAGCAGCGTAACCGGGGAGATCACAGATACGCAGTATTTT	CASSVTGEITDTQYF
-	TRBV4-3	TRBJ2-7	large	TGCGCCAGCAGCTCAGGGCGGGCTTCCTACGAGCAGTACTTC	CASSSGRASYEQYF
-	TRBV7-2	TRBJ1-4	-	TGTGCCAGCAGCCACTACGGACATCCTACAACTAATGAAAAACTGTTTTTT	CASSHYGHPTTNEKLFF
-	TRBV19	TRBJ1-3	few	TGTGCCAGTAATTGGGATCTATCTGGAAACACCATATATTTT	CASNWDLSGNTIYF
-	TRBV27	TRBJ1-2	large	TGTGCCAGCAGCCCGGCCAAGACGTATGGCTACACCTTC	CASSPAKTYGYTF
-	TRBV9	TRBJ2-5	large	TGTGCCAGCAGCCCACCCGACTACCAAGAGACCCAGTACTTC	CASSPPDYQETQYF